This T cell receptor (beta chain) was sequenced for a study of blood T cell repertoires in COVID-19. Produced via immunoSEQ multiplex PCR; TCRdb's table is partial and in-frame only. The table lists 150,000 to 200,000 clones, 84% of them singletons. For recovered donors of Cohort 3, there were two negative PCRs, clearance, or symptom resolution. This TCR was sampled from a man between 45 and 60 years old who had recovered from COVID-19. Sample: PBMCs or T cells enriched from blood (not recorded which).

The CDR3 region is CASSRHRDSNYGYTF. CDR3 DNA: TGCGCCAGCAGCCGACACCGGGACAGCAACTATGGCTACACCTTC. This chain uses TRBV4-3 with TRBJ1-2; 7 bases are a match to TRBD1. Germline loops: CDR1 LGHNA, CDR2 YSLEER. The J segment lost 2 bases and the V segment lost 4 bases, leaving 7 bases of the junction unmatched. This CDR3 contains 15 residues.